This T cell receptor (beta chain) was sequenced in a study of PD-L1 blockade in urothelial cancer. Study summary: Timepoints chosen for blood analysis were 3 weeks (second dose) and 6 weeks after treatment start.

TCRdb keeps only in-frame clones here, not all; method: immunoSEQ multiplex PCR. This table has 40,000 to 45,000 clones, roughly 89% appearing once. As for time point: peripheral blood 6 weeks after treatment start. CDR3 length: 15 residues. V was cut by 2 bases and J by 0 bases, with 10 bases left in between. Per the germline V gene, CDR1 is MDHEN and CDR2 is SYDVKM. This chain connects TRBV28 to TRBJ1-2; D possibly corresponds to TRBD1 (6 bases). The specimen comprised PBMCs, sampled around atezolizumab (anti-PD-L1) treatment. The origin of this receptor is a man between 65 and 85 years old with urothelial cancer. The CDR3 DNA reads TGTGCCAGCAGTTTAACAGGGACTACTAACTATGGCTACACCTTC. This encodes CASSLTGTTNYGYTF.